The next 17 T cell receptor beta chains were all read from a single sample in a study of blood T cell repertoires in COVID-19. The repertoire was sequenced with immunoSEQ multiplex PCR; TCRdb's copy has only in-frame clones and lacks some. The sample shows about 190,000 clones, approximately 88% of them seen only once. The sequenced material came from PBMCs or T cells enriched from blood (not recorded which). All receptors derive from a woman in her 30s who had recovered from COVID-19.

This clone was picked up one time. This chain uses TRBV4-2 with TRBJ2-5, with D possibly matching TRBD1 (5 bases). This CDR3 has 12 amino acids. Germline CDR1 and CDR2: LGHNA and YNFKEQ. V was trimmed by 3 bases and J by 14 bases, leaving 16 bases between them. The CDR3, as DNA: TGTGCCAGCAGCCAGGACAACGGACCCTTATACTTC. Translating gives CASSQDNGPLYF.

The chain employs TRBV10-3 and TRBJ2-3; D not resolved. In germline, CDR1 is ENHRY, CDR2 SYGVKD. The V and J ends lost 3 bases and 6 bases respectively, with 10 bases between them. The CDR3 is 13 residues long. The DNA of the CDR3 is TGTGCCATCAGTGACACTGTACCGGATACGCAGTATTTT. Translating gives CAISDTVPDTQYF.

The chain joins TRBV3-1 (or the pseudogene TRBV3-2) to TRBJ1-2, with TRBD1 matching 7 bases. This CDR3 has 12 amino acids. Unmatched junction bases numbered 2, after V lost 6 bases and J lost 4 bases. The germline V gene encodes CDR1 LGHDT and CDR2 YNNKEL (reference sequence). CDR3 protein: CASRQGTYGYTF. The CDR3 DNA is TGTGCCAGCAGACAGGGGACCTATGGCTACACCTTC.

The chain links TRBV2 to TRBJ1-5, with a tentative D call TRBD1 (5 bases). The length of the CDR3 is 14 residues. Germline lookup yields CDR1 SNHLY and CDR2 FYNNEI. V lost 3 bases, J lost 6 bases, and 12 bases lay in between. The CDR3: CASSEGGLGQPQHF. CDR3 sequence (DNA): TGTGCCAGCAGTGAGGGGGGGTTAGGTCAGCCCCAGCATTTT.

V usage is TRBV5-1 and J usage is TRBJ2-1; TRBD2 aligns across 10 bases. The V segment lost 0 bases and the J segment 5 bases; nucleotides outside the gene matches: 2. Germline assignment: CDR1 SGHRS and CDR2 YFSETQ. This CDR3 has 15 residues. The CDR3 is CASSLGSGRNNEQFF. CDR3 nucleotide sequence: TGCGCCAGCAGCTTGGGTAGCGGGAGGAACAATGAGCAGTTCTTC.

The chain recombines TRBV7-6 with TRBJ2-2; 9 nucleotides agree with TRBD2. CDR1 SGHVS and CDR2 FNYEAQ come from the germline V gene. V gave up 8 bases and J gave up 0 bases; unmatched junction bases: 10. This CDR3 is built from 17 residues. Here the CDR3 reads CASRRLAGFANTGELFF. As DNA, the CDR3 is TGTGCCAGCCGACGGCTAGCGGGGTTCGCGAACACCGGGGAGCTGTTTTTT. The whole variable domain, filled in from reference TRBV7-6 and TRBJ2-2, reads GAGVSQSPRYKVTKRGQDVALRCDPISGHVSLYWYRQALGQGPEFLTYFNYEAQQDKSGLPNDRFSAERPEGSISTLTIQRTEQRDSAMYRCASRRLAGFANTGELFFGEGSRLTVL.

The rearrangement links TRBV27 to TRBJ2-1, with 7 bases fitting TRBD2. The trim removed 3 bases at V and 8 bases at J, leaving 13 bases unmatched. The germline V gene encodes CDR1 MNHEY and CDR2 SMNVEV (reference sequence). This CDR3 comprises 16 residues. In DNA form, the CDR3 reads TGTGCCAGCAGTTTGGGACCCGGACTAGTCTCCGATGAGCAGTTCTTC. Its protein is CASSLGPGLVSDEQFF.

This clone appeared a few times. The chain employs TRBV2 and TRBJ2-1, with 11 bases aligning to TRBD2. The CDR3 sequence is 15 residues long. Germline values: CDR1 SNHLY, CDR2 FYNNEI. After removal of 6 bases from V and 9 bases from J, the junction contained 10 bases not matched to a gene. For the CDR3, the DNA is TGTGCCAGCAGATTACTAGCGGGAGATTTCAGTGAGCAGTTCTTC. It encodes CASRLLAGDFSEQFF.

V usage is TRBV19 and J usage is TRBJ1-6, with 10 bases fitting TRBD1. The length of the CDR3 is 13 residues. Germline-derived CDR1 and CDR2 are LNHDA and SQIVND (reference sequence). V gave up 8 bases and J gave up 13 bases; unmatched junction bases: 8. The DNA for the CDR3 is TGTGCCAGTCAGAATGGACAGGGGGTCCCCCTCCACTTT. This encodes CASQNGQGVPLHF.

The V and J genes are TRBV5-1 and TRBJ1-2; D might be TRBD1 (5 bases). The V end was cut by 3 bases, the J end by 3 bases, with 9 bases between. Germline CDR1 and CDR2: SGHRS and YFSETQ. The CDR3 spans 13 residues. The CDR3 DNA follows: TGCGCCAGCAGCTCTGGCAGGGACTATGGCTACACCTTC. Its protein product is CASSSGRDYGYTF.

The V gene is TRBV19, the J gene TRBJ1-5; a possible D gene is TRBD1 (5 bases). Trimming pared 5 bases from V and 0 bases from J, leaving 11 bases between. The CDR3 totals 15 residues. The germline V gene has CDR1 LNHDA and CDR2 SQIVND (reference sequence). CDR3 amino acids: CASSSQGSSNQPQHF. In DNA form, the CDR3 reads TGTGCCAGTAGTTCCCAGGGATCTAGCAATCAGCCCCAGCATTTT.

The chain has TRBV7-2 and TRBJ1-5; no firm D call. Trimming removed 3 bases from V and 7 bases from J, with 10 bases in between. The CDR3 runs to 13 residues. Germline loops: CDR1 SGHTA, CDR2 FQGNSA. The CDR3 loop is CASSFGKGQPQHF. CDR3 DNA: TGTGCCAGCAGCTTCGGGAAGGGCCAGCCCCAGCATTTT.

The chain combines TRBV19 with TRBJ1-2; maybe TRBD1 (5 bases). This CDR3 region has 13 residues. Germline CDR1 LNHDA, CDR2 SQIVND (reference sequence). V was trimmed by 6 bases and J by 7 bases, leaving 15 bases between them. The CDR3 DNA reads as TGTGCCAGTAGCACAGGTCCCTGGGGTGGCTACACCTTC. Encoded protein: CASSTGPWGGYTF.

The J gene is TRBJ2-3, the V gene TRBV5-1, with TRBD2 matching over 12 bases. The CDR3 is 16 residues long. The J segment lost 5 bases and the V segment lost 2 bases, leaving 6 bases of the junction unmatched. CDR1 and CDR2 from the germline V gene are SGHRS and YFSETQ. This CDR3 reads CASSLALAGGKDTQYF. The CDR3 region has the DNA TGCGCCAGCAGCTTAGCACTAGCGGGGGGCAAAGATACGCAGTATTTT.

The rearrangement joins TRBV5-1 to TRBJ2-5; D is possibly TRBD1 (6 bases). Trimming shortened V by 6 bases and J by 5 bases, and 17 bases separated the two germline ends. The CDR3 length is 14 residues. Germline values: CDR1 SGHRS, CDR2 YFSETQ. The CDR3 DNA reads as TGCGCCAGCACCCAGCCCAGGGGTGGTGAGACCCAGTACTTC. Its protein is CASTQPRGGETQYF.

This chain joins TRBV4-1 and TRBJ1-5; a possible D gene is TRBD1 (5 bases). V dropped 5 bases and J dropped 0 bases, with 14 bases sitting between them. Looked up from germline, CDR1 is MGHRA and CDR2 is YSYEKL. There are 16 residues in the CDR3. CDR3 coding DNA: TGCGCCAGCAGCGACACGGGACTACTTAGCAATCAGCCCCAGCATTTT. This codes for CASSDTGLLSNQPQHF.

The chain joins TRBV19 to TRBJ1-2, with D possibly matching TRBD1 (6 bases). The CDR3 is 12 amino acids. From germline, CDR1 is LNHDA and CDR2 SQIVND (reference sequence). Trimming took off 6 bases at V and 4 bases at J, with 9 bases between the two ends. CDR3: CASRPGVYGYTF. The CDR3 DNA is TGTGCCAGTAGGCCAGGGGTCTATGGCTACACCTTC.